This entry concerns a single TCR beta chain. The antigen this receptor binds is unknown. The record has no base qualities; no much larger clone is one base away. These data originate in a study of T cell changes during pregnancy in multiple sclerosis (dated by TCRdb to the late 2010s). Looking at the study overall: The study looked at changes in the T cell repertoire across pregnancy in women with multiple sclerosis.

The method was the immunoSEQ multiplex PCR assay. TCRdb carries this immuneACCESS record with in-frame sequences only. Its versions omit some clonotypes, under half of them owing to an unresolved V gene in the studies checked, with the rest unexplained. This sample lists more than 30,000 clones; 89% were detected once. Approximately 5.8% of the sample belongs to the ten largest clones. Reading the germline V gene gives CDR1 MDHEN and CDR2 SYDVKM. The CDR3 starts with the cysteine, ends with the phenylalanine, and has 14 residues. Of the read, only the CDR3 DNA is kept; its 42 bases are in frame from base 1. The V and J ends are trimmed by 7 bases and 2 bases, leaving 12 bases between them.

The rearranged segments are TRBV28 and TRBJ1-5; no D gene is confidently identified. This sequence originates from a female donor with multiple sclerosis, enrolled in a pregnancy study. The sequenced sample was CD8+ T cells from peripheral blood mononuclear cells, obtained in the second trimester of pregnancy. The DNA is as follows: TGTGCCAGCACGATTGAGGAGGGCAATCAGCCCCAGCATTTT. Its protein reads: CASTIEEGNQPQHF. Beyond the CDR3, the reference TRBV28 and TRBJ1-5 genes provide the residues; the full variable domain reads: DVKVTQSSRYLVKRTGEKVFLECVQDMDHENMFWYRQDPGLGLRLIYFSYDVKMKEKGDIPEGYSVSREKKERFSLILESASTNQTSMYLCASTIEEGNQPQHFGDGTRLSIL.